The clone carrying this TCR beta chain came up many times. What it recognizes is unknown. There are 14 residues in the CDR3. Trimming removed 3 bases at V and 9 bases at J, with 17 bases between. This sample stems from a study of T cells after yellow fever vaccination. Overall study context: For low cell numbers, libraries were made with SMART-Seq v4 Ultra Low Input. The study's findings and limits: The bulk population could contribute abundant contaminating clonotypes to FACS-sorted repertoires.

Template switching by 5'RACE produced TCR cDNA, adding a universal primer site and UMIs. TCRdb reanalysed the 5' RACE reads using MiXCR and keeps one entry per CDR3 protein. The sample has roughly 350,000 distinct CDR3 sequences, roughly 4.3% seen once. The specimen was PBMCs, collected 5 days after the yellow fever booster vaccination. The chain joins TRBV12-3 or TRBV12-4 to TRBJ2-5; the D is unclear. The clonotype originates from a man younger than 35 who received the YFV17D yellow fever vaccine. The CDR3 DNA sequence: TGTGCCAGCAGTTTCGGACCTAGTGGTGGGGCCCAGTACTTC. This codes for CASSFGPSGGAQYF.